This T cell receptor (beta chain) was captured in a study of control samples from healthy donors and cancer patients. TCRdb's copy holds only in-frame clones and misses some; the assay was immunoSEQ multiplex PCR. The sample lists some 71,000 clones, less than 95% occurring once. The CDR3 is made up of 15 amino acids. V lost 5 bases and J lost 5; bases outside the gene matches: 9. The germline V gene has CDR1 SGHNT and CDR2 YENEEA. This TCR was sampled from a woman between 45 and 65 years old with colorectal cancer. Sequenced input: PBMCs. The rearrangement uses TRBV11-3 and TRBJ2-1, with 7 bases lining up with TRBD2. This chain's CDR3 is CASSPGGWGNNEQFF. The CDR3 DNA follows: TGTGCCAGCAGCCCGGGGGGTTGGGGAAACAATGAGCAGTTCTTC.